A single sample is the source of the 11 T cell receptor beta chains below, sequenced in a study of blood T cell repertoires in COVID-19. Libraries were prepared by immunoSEQ multiplex PCR; TCRdb keeps only in-frame clonotypes and omits some of them. This repertoire shows 40,000 to 65,000 clones, about 86% found once; its top ten account for 10% to 15%. Sequencing used peripheral blood. These receptors all come from a man in his 70s with active COVID-19.

The chain combines TRBV19 with TRBJ2-7; D perhaps matches TRBD2 (6 bases). From germline, CDR1 is LNHDA and CDR2 SQIVND (reference sequence). The CDR3 consists of 15 residues. V lost 5 bases, J lost 0 bases, and 14 bases lay in between. The CDR3 loop reads CASSVAAVASYEQYF. DNA for the CDR3: TGTGCCAGTAGTGTAGCGGCAGTAGCCTCCTACGAGCAGTACTTC.

The chain uses TRBV4-2 and TRBJ2-1; 8 nucleotides line up with TRBD2. The CDR3 length is 14 residues. CDR1 and CDR2 (germline): LGHNA, YNFKEQ. The V segment lost 4 bases and the J segment 9 bases; nucleotides outside the gene matches: 8. Here the CDR3 DNA reads TGTGCCAGCAGCCCCACGACTAGCGACAGTGAGCAGTTCTTC. This codes for CASSPTTSDSEQFF.

The CDR3 nucleotides read TGTGCCAGCAGCCGCACAGGGCTTGTCAACTATGGCTACACCTTC. It translates to CASSRTGLVNYGYTF. The chain has TRBV14 and TRBJ1-2; D might be TRBD1 (6 bases). The CDR3 length is 15 residues. V lost 4 bases and J 2 bases, leaving 14 bases between the germline ends. Germline-derived CDR1 and CDR2 are SGHDN and FVKESK.

The chain employs TRBV24-1 and TRBJ2-5; no clear D. Germline V gene sequence: CDR1 KGHDR, CDR2 SFDVKD. Trimming took off 2 bases at V and 5 bases at J, with 14 bases between the two ends. There are 15 residues in the CDR3. DNA of the CDR3: TGTGCCACCAGTGATTCAACTGGATCCGGGGAGACCCAGTACTTC. Translation: CATSDSTGSGETQYF.

This chain uses TRBV11-2 with TRBJ1-2; D may be TRBD1 (6 bases). Trimming removed 5 bases from V and 2 bases from J, with 15 bases in between. The CDR3 is 15 amino acids. CDR1 and CDR2 from the germline V gene are SGHAT and FQNNGV. The CDR3 nucleotides read TGTGCCAGCAGCCAGGGACACTTTCGGAACTATGGCTACACCTTC. Translation gives CASSQGHFRNYGYTF. Full variable domain (remainder filled in from reference TRBV11-2 and TRBJ1-2): EAGVAQSPRYKIIEKRQSVAFWCNPISGHATLYWYQQILGQGPKLLIQFQNNGVVDDSQLPKDRFSAERLKGVDSTLKIQPAKLEDSAVYLCASSQGHFRNYGYTFGSGTRLTVV.

The genes are TRBV6-6 and TRBJ2-1; D remains ambiguous. Trimming left V 6 bases short and J 3 bases short, with 9 bases between. Germline CDR1 is MNHNY and CDR2 is SVGAGI (reference sequence). The CDR3 extends over 13 amino acids. CDR3 sequence reads: CASRAGVYNEQFF. CDR3 DNA: TGTGCCAGCAGGGCCGGAGTCTACAATGAGCAGTTCTTC.

This sequence joins TRBV5-4 and TRBJ2-3, with D tentatively TRBD2 (5 bases). Germline assignment: CDR1 SGHNT and CDR2 YYREEE (reference sequence). Trimming stripped 4 bases from V and 3 bases from J, with 24 bases between. CDR3 length: 18 residues. CDR3 sequence reads: CASSPRNTPGILTDTQYF. Here the CDR3 DNA reads TGTGCCAGCAGCCCTCGGAACACCCCCGGGATCCTTACAGATACGCAGTATTTT.

This chain connects TRBV7-8 to TRBJ2-7; 7 bases agree with TRBD1. V dropped 4 bases and J dropped 2; count of bases not matched to a gene: 8. The CDR3 covers 15 residues. CDR1 is SGHVS and CDR2 is FQNEAQ in the germline V gene. CDR3 region: CASSSARQGPYEQYF. CDR3 sequence (DNA): TGTGCCAGCAGCTCCGCCCGACAGGGTCCCTACGAGCAGTACTTC.

The chain carries TRBV12-5 and TRBJ2-1; 7 bases are a match to TRBD2. J was trimmed by 4 bases and V by 6 bases; bases with no gene match: 9. The CDR3 runs to 15 residues. CDR1 is LGHNT and CDR2 is FRNRAP in the germline V gene. This chain's CDR3 is CASGALSGLYNEQFF. In DNA, the CDR3 is TGTGCTAGTGGCGCCCTTAGCGGGTTGTACAATGAGCAGTTCTTC.

This chain uses TRBV19 with TRBJ2-4; no clear D. Trimming took off 2 bases at V and 0 bases at J, with 8 bases between the two ends. CDR1 is LNHDA and CDR2 is SQIVND in the germline V gene (reference sequence). CDR3 length equals 15 residues. CDR3 protein: CASSINRIAKNIQYF. Here the CDR3 DNA reads TGTGCCAGTAGTATAAACAGAATAGCCAAAAACATTCAGTACTTC.

J is TRBJ2-5 and V is TRBV7-2, with 8 bases fitting TRBD1. The CDR3 totals 17 residues. Trimming cost V 3 bases and J 5 bases; bases outside gene matches: 14. Germline CDR1 SGHTA, CDR2 FQGNSA. CDR3 sequence reads: CASSFQTGAYHGETQYF. CDR3 sequence (DNA): TGTGCCAGCAGCTTCCAGACAGGGGCCTACCATGGGGAGACCCAGTACTTC.